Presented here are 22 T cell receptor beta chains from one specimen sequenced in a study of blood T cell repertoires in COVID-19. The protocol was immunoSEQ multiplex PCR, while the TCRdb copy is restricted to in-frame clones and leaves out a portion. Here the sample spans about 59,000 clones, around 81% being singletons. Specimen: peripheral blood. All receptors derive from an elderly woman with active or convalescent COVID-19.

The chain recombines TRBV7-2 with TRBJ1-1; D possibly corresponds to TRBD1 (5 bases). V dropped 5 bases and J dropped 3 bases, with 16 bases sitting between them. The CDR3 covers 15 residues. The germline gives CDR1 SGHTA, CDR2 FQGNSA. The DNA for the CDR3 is TGTGCCAGCAGCCAGACCGGGGGGTTGGACACTGAAGCTTTCTTT. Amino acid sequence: CASSQTGGLDTEAFF.

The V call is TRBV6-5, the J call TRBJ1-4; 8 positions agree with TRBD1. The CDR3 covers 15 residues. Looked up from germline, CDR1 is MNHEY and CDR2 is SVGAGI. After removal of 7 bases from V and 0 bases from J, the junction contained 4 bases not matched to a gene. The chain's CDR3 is CASTTGASTNEKLFF. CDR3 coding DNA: TGTGCCAGCACGACAGGGGCGTCAACTAATGAAAAACTGTTTTTT.

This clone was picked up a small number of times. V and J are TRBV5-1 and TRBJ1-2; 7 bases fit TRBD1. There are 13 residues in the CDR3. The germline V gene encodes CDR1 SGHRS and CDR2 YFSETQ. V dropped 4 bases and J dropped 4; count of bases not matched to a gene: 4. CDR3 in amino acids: CASSTGQFYGYTF. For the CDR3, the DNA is TGCGCCAGCAGCACGGGACAGTTCTATGGCTACACCTTC.

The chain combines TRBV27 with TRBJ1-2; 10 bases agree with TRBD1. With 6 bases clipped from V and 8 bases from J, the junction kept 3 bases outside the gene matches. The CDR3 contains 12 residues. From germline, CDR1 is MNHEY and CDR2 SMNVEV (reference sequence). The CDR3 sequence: CASRETGGGYTF. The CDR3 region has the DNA TGTGCCAGCAGGGAGACAGGGGGCGGCTACACCTTC.

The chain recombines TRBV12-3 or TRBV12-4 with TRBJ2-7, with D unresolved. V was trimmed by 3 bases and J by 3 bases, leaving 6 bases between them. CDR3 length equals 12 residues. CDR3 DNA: TGTGCCAGCAGTTTTCTAGACTACGAGCAGTACTTC. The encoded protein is CASSFLDYEQYF.

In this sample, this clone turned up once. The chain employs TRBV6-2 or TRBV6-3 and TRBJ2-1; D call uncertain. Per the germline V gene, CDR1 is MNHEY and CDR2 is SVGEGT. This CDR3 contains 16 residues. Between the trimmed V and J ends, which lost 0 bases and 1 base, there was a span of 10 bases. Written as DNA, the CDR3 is TGTGCCAGCAGTTACTCTCCAGTGAATTCCTACAATGAGCAGTTCTTC. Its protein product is CASSYSPVNSYNEQFF.

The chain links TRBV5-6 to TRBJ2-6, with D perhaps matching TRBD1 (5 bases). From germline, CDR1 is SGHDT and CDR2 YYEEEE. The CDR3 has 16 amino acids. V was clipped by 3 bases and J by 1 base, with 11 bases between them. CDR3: CASSWWSGSGANVLTF. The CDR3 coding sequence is TGTGCCAGCAGCTGGTGGTCAGGGTCTGGGGCCAACGTCCTGACTTTC.

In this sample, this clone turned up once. CDR3: CASSYRRGGLETQYF. The CDR3 nucleotides are TGTGCCAGCAGTTACCGGCGGGGGGGCTTGGAGACCCAGTACTTC. The V call is TRBV6-5, the J call TRBJ2-5; 9 bases fit TRBD2. This CDR3 spans 15 amino acids. Germline CDR1 is MNHEY and CDR2 is SVGAGI. Trimming removed 2 bases from V and 5 bases from J; junction bases left unmatched: 6.

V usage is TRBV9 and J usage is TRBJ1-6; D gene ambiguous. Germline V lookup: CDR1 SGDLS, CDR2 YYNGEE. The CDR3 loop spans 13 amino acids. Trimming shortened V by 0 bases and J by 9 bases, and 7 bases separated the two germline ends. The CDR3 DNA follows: TGTGCCAGCAGCGTAGAATCGGGTTCACCCCTCCACTTT. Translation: CASSVESGSPLHF.

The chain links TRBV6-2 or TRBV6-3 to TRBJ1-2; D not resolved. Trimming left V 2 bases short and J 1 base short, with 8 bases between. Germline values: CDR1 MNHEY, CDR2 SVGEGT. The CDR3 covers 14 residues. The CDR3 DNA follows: TGTGCCAGCAGTTACGTCACAAATAACTATGGCTACACCTTC. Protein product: CASSYVTNNYGYTF.

The CDR3 region is CASSQGGTSNEQFF. The CDR3 DNA follows: TGTGCCAGCAGCCAAGGCGGGACTAGCAATGAGCAGTTCTTC. The rearrangement links TRBV3-1 (or the pseudogene TRBV3-2) to TRBJ2-1; 8 bases line up with TRBD2. The V gene's germline CDR1 is LGHDT and CDR2 YNNKEL (reference sequence). This CDR3 is 14 amino acids long. Trimming took 1 base from V and 6 from J; bases not matched to a gene: 2.

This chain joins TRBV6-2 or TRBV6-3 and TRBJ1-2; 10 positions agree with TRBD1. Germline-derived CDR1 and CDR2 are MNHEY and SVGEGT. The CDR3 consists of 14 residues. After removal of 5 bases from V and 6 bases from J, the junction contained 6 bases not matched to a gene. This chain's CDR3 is CASSIPTGGDGYTF. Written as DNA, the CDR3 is TGTGCCAGCAGTATCCCGACAGGGGGCGATGGCTACACCTTC.

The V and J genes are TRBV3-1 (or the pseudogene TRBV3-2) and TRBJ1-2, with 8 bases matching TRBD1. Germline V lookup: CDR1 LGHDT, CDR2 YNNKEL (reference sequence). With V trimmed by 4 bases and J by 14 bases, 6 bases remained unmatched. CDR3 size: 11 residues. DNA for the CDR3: TGTGCCAGCAGCCTAGACAGGGGTCGTACCTTC. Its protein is CASSLDRGRTF.

For the CDR3, the DNA is TGTGCCAGCAGGGGGGACAGGGGGCGTTACGAGCAGTACTTC. Encoded protein: CASRGDRGRYEQYF. The chain has TRBV6-5 and TRBJ2-7; the match to TRBD1 covers 12 bases. V dropped 6 bases and J dropped 4; count of bases not matched to a gene: 4. CDR3 length: 14 amino acids. Germline V CDR1 and CDR2: MNHEY, SVGAGI.

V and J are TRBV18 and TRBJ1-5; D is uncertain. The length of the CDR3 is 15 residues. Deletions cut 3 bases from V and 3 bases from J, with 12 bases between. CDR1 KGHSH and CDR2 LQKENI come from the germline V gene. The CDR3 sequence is CASSPQASDNQPQHF. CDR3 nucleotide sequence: TGTGCCAGCTCACCTCAGGCGTCTGACAATCAGCCCCAGCATTTT.

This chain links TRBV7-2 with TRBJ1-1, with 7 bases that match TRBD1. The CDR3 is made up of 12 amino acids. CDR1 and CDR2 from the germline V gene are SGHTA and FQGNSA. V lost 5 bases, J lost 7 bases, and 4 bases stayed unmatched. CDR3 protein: CASSQGGVEAFF. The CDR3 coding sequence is TGTGCCAGCAGCCAAGGGGGCGTTGAAGCTTTCTTT.

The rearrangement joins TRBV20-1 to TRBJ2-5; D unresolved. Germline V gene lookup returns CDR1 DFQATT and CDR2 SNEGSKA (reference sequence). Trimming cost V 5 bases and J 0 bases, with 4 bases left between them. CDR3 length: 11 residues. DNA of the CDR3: TGCAGTGCTCTGTACCAAGAGACCCAGTACTTC. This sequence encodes CSALYQETQYF.

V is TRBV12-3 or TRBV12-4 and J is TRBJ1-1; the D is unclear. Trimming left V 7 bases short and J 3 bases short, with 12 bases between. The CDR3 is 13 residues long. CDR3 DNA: TGTGCCAGCAACCCTAATTGGTACACTGAAGCTTTCTTT. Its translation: CASNPNWYTEAFF.

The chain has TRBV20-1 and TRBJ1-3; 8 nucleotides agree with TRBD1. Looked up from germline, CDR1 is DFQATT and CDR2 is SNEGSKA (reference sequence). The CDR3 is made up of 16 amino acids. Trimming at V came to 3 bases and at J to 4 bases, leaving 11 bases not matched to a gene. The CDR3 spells CSASGTGRFSGNTIYF. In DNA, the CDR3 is TGCAGTGCTAGTGGGACAGGAAGGTTCTCCGGAAACACCATATATTTT.

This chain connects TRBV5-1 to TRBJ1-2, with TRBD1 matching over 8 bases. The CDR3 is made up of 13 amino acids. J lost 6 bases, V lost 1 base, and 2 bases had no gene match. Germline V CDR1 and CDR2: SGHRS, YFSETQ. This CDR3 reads CASSLNRGNGYTF. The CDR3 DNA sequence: TGCGCCAGCAGCTTGAACAGGGGGAATGGCTACACCTTC.

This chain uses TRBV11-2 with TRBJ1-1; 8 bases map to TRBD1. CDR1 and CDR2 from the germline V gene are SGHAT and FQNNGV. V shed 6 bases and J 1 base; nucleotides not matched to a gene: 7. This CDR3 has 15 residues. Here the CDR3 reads CASSRTGRGNTEAFF. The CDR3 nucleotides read TGTGCCAGCAGTAGGACAGGGAGGGGGAACACTGAAGCTTTCTTT.

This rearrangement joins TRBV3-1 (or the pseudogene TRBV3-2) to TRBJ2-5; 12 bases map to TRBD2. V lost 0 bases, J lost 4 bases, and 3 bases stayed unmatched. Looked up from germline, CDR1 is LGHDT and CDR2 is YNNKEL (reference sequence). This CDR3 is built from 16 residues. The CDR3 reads CASSQDPGLAGETQYF. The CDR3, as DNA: TGTGCCAGCAGCCAAGATCCGGGACTAGCGGGAGAGACCCAGTACTTC.